The present T cell receptor beta chain was sequenced within a study of blood T cell repertoires in COVID-19. The V gene's germline CDR1 is DFQATT and CDR2 SNEGSKA (reference sequence). V lost 6 bases and J lost 9; bases outside the gene matches: 6. CDR3 length equals 11 residues. This clone is a singleton in its sample. Repertoires were generated with immunoSEQ multiplex PCR, while TCRdb's copy carries only in-frame clones and drops some. Of fewer than 80,000 clones in the sample, more than 80% were seen once. The specimen was peripheral blood. The TCR sequence derives from a human donor in a cohort sampled during active COVID-19. The V and J genes are TRBV20-1 and TRBJ1-2; 8 bases line up with TRBD1. This CDR3 is CSAGDRLSYTF. The CDR3 bases are TGCAGTGCCGGGGACAGGTTGAGCTACACCTTC.